This T cell receptor (beta chain) originates from a study of blood T cell repertoires in COVID-19. As for the study in general: COVID-19 samples, acute and convalescent, were from the United States, Italy and Spain. The cDNA or gDNA used as material had been derived from T cells, B-cell-depleted T cells, or PBMCs.

With 2 bases clipped from V and 6 bases from J, the junction kept 7 bases outside the gene matches. The CDR3 extends over 15 amino acids. The germline V gene encodes CDR1 MNHEY and CDR2 SVGAGI. TCRdb's copy holds only in-frame clones and misses some; the assay was immunoSEQ multiplex PCR. The data show some 170,000 clones, around 76% seen once. This TCR was recovered from a woman in her seventies with acute or convalescent COVID-19. This chain joins TRBV6-5 and TRBJ1-2, with 9 nucleotides matching TRBD1. Specimen: peripheral blood. The CDR3 is CASSYGQGSWNGYTF. The CDR3 nucleotides read TGTGCCAGCAGTTACGGACAGGGGAGTTGGAATGGCTACACCTTC.